The 24 T cell receptor beta chains reported below all come from one sample, sequenced in a study of cytomegalovirus exposure and HLA in healthy donors. The PCR used 60 Vbeta and 13 Jbeta primers. Assay used: immunoSEQ multiplex PCR; TCRdb lists only in-frame clones, some missing. The sample lists 100,000 or so clones, more than 70% occurring once. Sequencing used PBMCs. These receptors all stem from a man aged 25 to 45 in good health and CMV-seronegative.

The chain employs TRBV6-1 and TRBJ2-2; the D gene is possibly TRBD1 (5 bases). Germline lookup yields CDR1 MNHNS and CDR2 SASEGT. This CDR3 comprises 15 residues. V was clipped by 5 bases and J by 2 bases, with 12 bases between them. This CDR3 is CASSLTGVNTGELFF. CDR3 sequence (DNA): TGTGCCAGCAGTCTCACAGGAGTTAACACCGGGGAGCTGTTTTTT.

The chain links TRBV30 to TRBJ1-1; D possibly corresponds to TRBD1 (5 bases). Trimming took off 2 bases at V and 4 bases at J, with 17 bases between the two ends. The CDR3 contains 15 residues. Per the germline V gene, CDR1 is GTSNPN and CDR2 is SVGIG (reference sequence). CDR3 sequence (DNA): TGTGCCTGGAGTATCCCAGGGTCCTTGGGCACTGAAGCTTTCTTT. This gives the protein CAWSIPGSLGTEAFF.

This rearrangement joins TRBV19 to TRBJ2-2, with D unclear. The CDR3 sequence is 16 residues long. Germline CDR1 LNHDA, CDR2 SQIVND (reference sequence). V lost 5 bases, J lost 0 bases, and 13 bases lay in between. The CDR3 loop reads CASSSPRPANTGELFF. In DNA, the CDR3 is TGTGCCAGTAGTTCCCCGCGGCCCGCGAACACCGGGGAGCTGTTTTTT.

The CDR3 sequence is CASSSIQGPYQPQHF. DNA for the CDR3: TGTGCCAGCAGCTCAATACAGGGCCCTTATCAGCCCCAGCATTTT. The chain links TRBV7-8 to TRBJ1-5; D may be TRBD1 (6 bases). The ends were cut back, 4 bases at V and 5 bases at J, with 15 bases in the middle. Germline V gene sequence: CDR1 SGHVS, CDR2 FQNEAQ. The CDR3 contains 15 residues.

V usage is TRBV19 and J usage is TRBJ2-4; 10 bases line up with TRBD2. The CDR3 has 18 amino acids. The V gene's germline CDR1 is LNHDA and CDR2 SQIVND (reference sequence). With 5 bases clipped from V and 0 bases from J, the junction kept 10 bases outside the gene matches. The CDR3 coding sequence is TGTGCCAGTAGTCGCCTAGCGGGGGATACCTTAGCCAAAAACATTCAGTACTTC. Its translation: CASSRLAGDTLAKNIQYF.

The chain joins TRBV28 to TRBJ2-7, with 7 bases aligning to TRBD1. Germline trimming cut 3 bases from V and 2 bases from J; bases unmatched to any gene: 7. The length of the CDR3 is 15 residues. Germline V gene sequence: CDR1 MDHEN, CDR2 SYDVKM. CDR3 sequence (DNA): TGTGCCAGCAGTTTGTACGGGACAGCAGCCTACGAGCAGTACTTC. Its protein product is CASSLYGTAAYEQYF.

The chain has TRBV19 and TRBJ1-5; 7 bases are a match to TRBD1. CDR1 LNHDA and CDR2 SQIVND come from the germline V gene (reference sequence). The CDR3 is 14 amino acids. The V segment lost 5 bases and the J segment 7 bases; nucleotides outside the gene matches: 8. CDR3 DNA: TGTGCCAGTAGTGGGACAGCTACAGTCCAGCCCCAGCATTTT. Protein product: CASSGTATVQPQHF.

The rearrangement uses TRBV19 and TRBJ1-5, with D uncertain. V was cut by 6 bases and J by 4 bases, with 13 bases left in between. The CDR3 sequence is 14 residues long. Germline V gene lookup returns CDR1 LNHDA and CDR2 SQIVND (reference sequence). The CDR3 coding sequence is TGTGCCAGTAGAACGGAGACCCCTAATCAGCCCCAGCATTTT. As protein: CASRTETPNQPQHF.

V is TRBV5-6 and J is TRBJ1-3; maybe TRBD1 (5 bases). CDR1 is SGHDT, CDR2 YYEEEE, per germline. This CDR3 has 16 residues. V gave up 0 bases and J gave up 0 bases, with 10 bases separating them. The CDR3 bases are TGTGCCAGCAGCTTGGAGGGGCCTTCCTCTGGAAACACCATATATTTT. Protein: CASSLEGPSSGNTIYF.

This clone is a singleton in its sample. The chain carries TRBV9 and TRBJ2-5; 8 bases line up with TRBD1. This CDR3 spans 13 amino acids. The V gene end was trimmed by 2 bases and the J gene end by 3 bases; junction bases not matched to a gene: 0. The V gene's germline CDR1 is SGDLS and CDR2 YYNGEE. The DNA of the CDR3 is TGTGCCAGCAGCGTGACAGGGGAAGAGACCCAGTACTTC. This gives the protein CASSVTGEETQYF. Using reference TRBV9 and TRBJ2-5 for the parts outside the CDR3, the full variable domain is DSGVTQTPKHLITATGQRVTLRCSPRSGDLSVYWYQQSLDQGLQFLIQYYNGEERAKGNILERFSAQQFPDLHSELNLSSLELGDSALYFCASSVTGEETQYFGPGTRLLVL.

This chain connects TRBV9 to TRBJ2-1; TRBD2 might be the D (6 bases). Trimming shortened V by 0 bases and J by 0 bases, and 10 bases separated the two germline ends. The CDR3 covers 16 residues. Germline CDR1 and CDR2: SGDLS and YYNGEE. CDR3 protein: CASSVVGGISYNEQFF. The CDR3 DNA reads TGTGCCAGCAGCGTAGTTGGCGGGATCTCCTACAATGAGCAGTTCTTC.

This chain joins TRBV5-4 and TRBJ1-1; 8 positions agree with TRBD1. Germline CDR1 SGHNT, CDR2 YYREEE (reference sequence). The CDR3 length is 16 residues. The V segment lost 4 bases and the J segment 3 bases; nucleotides outside the gene matches: 11. The CDR3: CASSPRTGTGDTEAFF. CDR3 bases: TGTGCCAGCAGCCCCCGGACAGGGACGGGGGACACTGAAGCTTTCTTT. Full variable domain (missing parts from reference TRBV5-4 and TRBJ1-1): ETGVTQSPTHLIKTRGQQVTLRCSSQSGHNTVSWYQQALGQGPQFIFQYYREEENGRGNFPPRFSGLQFPNYSSELNVNALELDDSALYLCASSPRTGTGDTEAFFGQGTRLTVV.

This rearrangement joins TRBV5-6 to TRBJ2-1, with D unclear. CDR3 length: 17 residues. The V end lost 1 base, the J end lost 1 base, and 15 bases lay between the germline ends. CDR1 is SGHDT and CDR2 is YYEEEE in the germline V gene. CDR3: CASSLLPGLSSYNEQFF. CDR3 nucleotide sequence: TGTGCCAGCAGCTTGCTCCCGGGTCTCTCATCCTACAATGAGCAGTTCTTC.

This sequence joins TRBV7-8 and TRBJ1-5; D not certain. V shed 4 bases and J shed 3 bases, with 16 bases lying between them. The CDR3 covers 16 residues. Per the germline V gene, CDR1 is SGHVS and CDR2 is FQNEAQ. This chain's CDR3 is CASSSREDSFNQPQHF. The CDR3 bases are TGTGCCAGCAGCTCGAGGGAGGACTCGTTCAATCAGCCCCAGCATTTT.

V and J are TRBV7-3 and TRBJ2-3; D not resolved. CDR1 is SGHTA and CDR2 is FQGTGA in the germline V gene. Deletions cut 1 base from V and 1 base from J, with 6 bases between. The CDR3 is 14 amino acids. DNA for the CDR3: TGTGCCAGCAGCTTAAGACTTCGCACAGATACGCAGTATTTT. Its protein is CASSLRLRTDTQYF.

The chain couples TRBV28 to TRBJ2-7, with 7 bases identical to TRBD1. CDR1 is MDHEN, CDR2 SYDVKM, per germline. The CDR3 loop spans 14 amino acids. The trim removed 4 bases at V and 2 bases at J, leaving 5 bases unmatched. DNA for the CDR3: TGTGCCAGCAGTTCCGGGACAGCAACCTACGAGCAGTACTTC. This sequence encodes CASSSGTATYEQYF. Combining the CDR3 with reference TRBV28 and TRBJ2-7 gives the whole variable domain DVKVTQSSRYLVKRTGEKVFLECVQDMDHENMFWYRQDPGLGLRLIYFSYDVKMKEKGDIPEGYSVSREKKERFSLILESASTNQTSMYLCASSSGTATYEQYFGPGTRLTVT.

The chain is built from TRBV6-5 and TRBJ2-1, with D perhaps TRBD1 (5 bases). Germline lookup yields CDR1 MNHEY and CDR2 SVGAGI. Trimming pared 6 bases from V and 9 bases from J, leaving 18 bases between. The CDR3 loop spans 14 amino acids. Here the CDR3 reads CASRIFQGRGEQFF. The CDR3 DNA sequence: TGTGCCAGCAGGATCTTTCAGGGTAGGGGTGAGCAGTTCTTC.

The chain recombines TRBV7-2 with TRBJ1-4; no definite D call. V was cut by 5 bases and J by 6 bases, with 13 bases left in between. The V gene's germline CDR1 is SGHTA and CDR2 FQGNSA. The CDR3 loop spans 14 amino acids. The CDR3: CASSLTWEDEKLFF. CDR3 sequence (DNA): TGTGCCAGCAGCCTGACGTGGGAGGATGAAAAACTGTTTTTT.

V usage is TRBV9 and J usage is TRBJ2-3; 13 bases agree with TRBD2. CDR3 length: 18 residues. V was pared by 3 bases and J by 8 bases, with 15 bases of the junction left unmatched. CDR1 and CDR2 (germline): SGDLS, YYNGEE. This CDR3 is CASSGRTSGGLYGATQYF. The CDR3 DNA follows: TGTGCCAGCAGCGGACGGACTAGCGGGGGTCTCTACGGGGCTACGCAGTATTTT. Variable domain in full (rest from reference TRBV9 and TRBJ2-3): DSGVTQTPKHLITATGQRVTLRCSPRSGDLSVYWYQQSLDQGLQFLIQYYNGEERAKGNILERFSAQQFPDLHSELNLSSLELGDSALYFCASSGRTSGGLYGATQYFGPGTRLTVL.

The rearrangement uses TRBV19 and TRBJ1-2; TRBD1 agrees at 7 bases. The trim removed 3 bases at V and 4 bases at J, leaving 5 bases unmatched. The CDR3 extends over 14 amino acids. Germline V gene data show CDR1 as LNHDA and CDR2 as SQIVND (reference sequence). CDR3 bases: TGTGCCAGTAGTATCGGGACAGTTACCTATGGCTACACCTTC. Translated, it gives CASSIGTVTYGYTF.

The chain employs TRBV27 and TRBJ2-5, with D perhaps TRBD1 (6 bases). In germline, CDR1 is MNHEY, CDR2 SMNVEV (reference sequence). The CDR3 has 16 amino acids. The V gene lost 1 base and the J gene lost 1 base, with 13 bases spanning the gap. The CDR3 DNA sequence: TGTGCCAGCAGTTTATACGGCAGGGGTGGCCAAGAGACCCAGTACTTC. Translated: CASSLYGRGGQETQYF.

This clone was recorded a few times. V is TRBV19 and J is TRBJ2-2; 8 nucleotides match TRBD1. V dropped 4 bases and J dropped 7; count of bases not matched to a gene: 8. Germline loops: CDR1 LNHDA, CDR2 SQIVND (reference sequence). This CDR3 contains 15 residues. Here the CDR3 DNA reads TGTGCCAGTAGTACCCAGGGGGCCATAGGCGGGGAGCTGTTTTTT. It is translated as CASSTQGAIGGELFF.

The chain employs TRBV2 and TRBJ1-5; no reliable D call. V lost 3 bases and J lost 4, with 13 bases in between. From germline, CDR1 is SNHLY and CDR2 FYNNEI. The CDR3 consists of 15 residues. CDR3: CASSDGVWVNQPQHF. CDR3 DNA: TGTGCCAGCAGTGACGGGGTTTGGGTGAATCAGCCCCAGCATTTT.

This chain connects TRBV29-1 to TRBJ2-7, with TRBD1 identical over 9 bases. V shed 3 bases, J shed 10 bases, and the junction held 4 bases outside the gene matches. The germline CDR1 and CDR2 sequences are SQVTM and ANQGSEA. This CDR3 has 11 amino acids. CDR3 coding DNA: TGCAGCGTTGAGGGGACAGGGCGACAGTACTTC. This codes for CSVEGTGRQYF.